These 7 T cell receptor beta chains came from one sample sequenced in a study of cytomegalovirus exposure and HLA in healthy donors. Primers for the PCR totalled 60 Vbeta and 13 Jbeta. Only in-frame clones appear in the TCRdb table, and some are missing; sequencing was by immunoSEQ multiplex PCR. The table records some 160,000 clones, roughly 80% of them present only once. Sequenced material: PBMCs. The source of these receptors is a woman aged 40 to 50 in good health and CMV-seronegative.

The chain has TRBV5-1 and TRBJ2-7, with no clear D. Germline V gene sequence: CDR1 SGHRS, CDR2 YFSETQ. CDR3 size: 12 residues. The V and J ends lost 6 bases and 4 bases respectively, with 11 bases between them. DNA for the CDR3: TGCGCCAGCACCCTGGAGAGGTACGAGCAGTACTTC. Amino acid sequence: CASTLERYEQYF. The full variable domain, in which reference TRBV5-1 and TRBJ2-7 provide the parts outside the CDR3, is KAGVTQTPRYLIKTRGQQVTLSCSPISGHRSVSWYQQTPGQGLQFLFEYFSETQRNKGNFPGRFSGRQFSNSRSEMNVSTLELGDSALYLCASTLERYEQYFGPGTRLTVT.

This sequence joins TRBV5-4 and TRBJ2-3; 8 positions agree with TRBD2. CDR1 is SGHNT, CDR2 YYREEE, per germline (reference sequence). V shed 1 base and J 5 bases; nucleotides not matched to a gene: 9. The CDR3 has 16 amino acids. The CDR3 here is CASSLRVSGDVDTQYF. CDR3 nucleotides: TGTGCCAGCAGCTTGAGGGTTAGCGGGGATGTAGATACGCAGTATTTT.

This sequence joins TRBV5-6 and TRBJ1-1; possible D gene TRBD1, 5 bases. Per the germline V gene, CDR1 is SGHDT and CDR2 is YYEEEE. CDR3 length: 16 residues. Trimming took 2 bases from V and 1 from J, leaving 15 bases between them. DNA for the CDR3: TGTGCCAGCAGCTTCCCTTTAGACAGCGAGAACACTGAAGCTTTCTTT. Translation gives CASSFPLDSENTEAFF.

V gene TRBV18 combines with J gene TRBJ1-2; TRBD1 matches 7 bases. The CDR3 loop spans 13 amino acids. The germline gives CDR1 KGHSH, CDR2 LQKENI. The V gene end was trimmed by 6 bases and the J gene end by 1 base; junction bases not matched to a gene: 2. DNA of the CDR3: TGTGCCAGCTCCCAGGGGGATAACTATGGCTACACCTTC. Translated, it gives CASSQGDNYGYTF.

The rearrangement joins TRBV10-2 to TRBJ1-5; the D is unclear. CDR1 is WSHSY, CDR2 SAAADI, per germline. The CDR3 is 13 residues long. V lost 3 bases to trimming and J lost 3 bases, with 6 bases between them. In DNA, the CDR3 is TGCGCCAGCAGTGAAGAGTTCAATCAGCCCCAGCATTTT. Translating it yields CASSEEFNQPQHF.

The chain recombines TRBV5-4 with TRBJ1-1; no definite D call. Germline CDR1 is SGHNT and CDR2 is YYREEE (reference sequence). The germline V and J ends were trimmed by 5 bases and 0 bases, with 14 bases remaining between them. The CDR3 is 15 residues long. The CDR3 sequence is CASRPGLAMNTEAFF. In DNA, the CDR3 is TGTGCCAGCAGGCCAGGACTGGCGATGAACACTGAAGCTTTCTTT.

The chain is built from TRBV5-1 and TRBJ1-1; 8 bases align to TRBD1. Trimming at V came to 2 bases and at J to 0 bases, leaving 3 bases not matched to a gene. Germline V gives CDR1 SGHRS, CDR2 YFSETQ. The CDR3 loop spans 15 amino acids. CDR3 region: CASSLQGGMNTEAFF. The CDR3 DNA reads TGCGCCAGCAGCTTACAGGGGGGCATGAACACTGAAGCTTTCTTT.